The next 17 T cell receptor beta chains were all read from a single sample in a study of T cell responses to AZD1222 COVID-19 vaccine. The repertoire was sequenced with immunoSEQ multiplex PCR; TCRdb's copy has only in-frame clones and lacks some. The table includes around 180,000 clones, roughly 88% detected once. Sample: peripheral blood, taken on day 0 of AZD1222 vaccination. The receptors were gathered from an adult in good health.

The count of this clone is one. This chain connects TRBV6-4 to TRBJ2-1; 9 nucleotides line up with TRBD1. The CDR3 contains 15 residues. Germline CDR1 is MRHNA and CDR2 is SNTAGT. J lost 9 bases, V lost 6 bases, and 12 bases had no gene match. The CDR3 sequence: CASSIQGAPNLEQFF. The CDR3 region has the DNA TGTGCCAGCAGCATACAGGGGGCCCCGAATCTTGAGCAGTTCTTC.

The chain has TRBV12-5 and TRBJ1-5, with a possible D match to TRBD1 (5 bases). Trimming took 9 bases from V and 1 from J, leaving 13 bases between them. Germline V lookup: CDR1 LGHNT, CDR2 FRNRAP. The CDR3 spans 14 residues. In nucleotides, the CDR3 is TGTGCTAGACCTGGGGCGGCGAGCAATCAGCCCCAGCATTTT. Translated, it gives CARPGAASNQPQHF. Based on the CDR3 plus reference TRBV12-5 and TRBJ1-5, the full variable domain is DARVTQTPRHKVTEMGQEVTMRCQPILGHNTVFWYRQTMMQGLELLAYFRNRAPLDDSGMPKDRFSAEMPDATLATLKIQPSEPRDSAVYFCARPGAASNQPQHFGDGTRLSIL.

The V and J genes are TRBV7-8 and TRBJ2-7; 7 bases fit TRBD1. There are 12 residues in the CDR3. From germline, CDR1 is SGHVS and CDR2 FQNEAQ. Losses at the gene ends were 5 bases for V and 5 bases for J; bases not matched to a gene: 3. The CDR3 is CASSNRGHEQYF. CDR3 DNA sequence: TGTGCCAGCAGCAACAGGGGCCACGAGCAGTACTTC.

The rearrangement uses TRBV7-2 and TRBJ1-5; TRBD1 is a possible D gene (5 bases). The CDR3 covers 13 residues. Trimming shortened V by 6 bases and J by 5 bases, and 11 bases separated the two germline ends. Germline V gene sequence: CDR1 SGHTA, CDR2 FQGNSA. The CDR3 bases are TGTGCCAGCAGTCGGGGCGCCGATCAGCCCCAGCATTTT. This gives the protein CASSRGADQPQHF. Complete variable domain (other parts from reference TRBV7-2 and TRBJ1-5): GAGVSQSPSNKVTEKGKDVELRCDPISGHTALYWYRQSLGQGLEFLIYFQGNSAPDKSGLPSDRFSAERTGGSVSTLTIQRTQQEDSAVYLCASSRGADQPQHFGDGTRLSIL.

The V and J genes are TRBV9 and TRBJ2-7; D not certain. Trimming cost V 5 bases and J 2 bases, with 8 bases left between them. This CDR3 has 12 residues. Germline assignment: CDR1 SGDLS and CDR2 YYNGEE. The CDR3 DNA follows: TGTGCCAGCAGTGGGGTAACCTACGAGCAGTACTTC. It specifies CASSGVTYEQYF.

The chain is built from TRBV28 and TRBJ1-2, with D unresolved. CDR3 length equals 12 residues. V was clipped by 1 base and J by 3 bases, with 3 bases between them. Germline lookup yields CDR1 MDHEN and CDR2 SYDVKM. DNA of the CDR3: TGTGCCAGCAGTTTATCGGACTATGGCTACACCTTC. This gives the protein CASSLSDYGYTF.

The chain employs TRBV5-1 and TRBJ2-5, with 13 bases fitting TRBD2. The V segment lost 7 bases and the J segment 1 base; nucleotides outside the gene matches: 7. The CDR3 runs to 16 residues. Per germline, CDR1 SGHRS and CDR2 YFSETQ. CDR3 nucleotides: TGCGCCAGCGGCTCGGGACTAGCGGGGTTCCAAGAGACCCAGTACTTC. This translates into CASGSGLAGFQETQYF.

The chain uses TRBV6-5 and TRBJ1-1; 10 nucleotides match TRBD1. This CDR3 is built from 13 residues. Germline V CDR1 and CDR2: MNHEY, SVGAGI. V was clipped by 8 bases and J by 4 bases; unmatched bases: 4. DNA for the CDR3: TGTGCCAGCCGACAGGGGGCGGTCACTGAAGCTTTCTTT. It is translated as CASRQGAVTEAFF.

This chain joins TRBV28 and TRBJ2-1, with D possibly TRBD2 on 6 matching bases. Trimming left V 6 bases short and J 10 bases short, with 19 bases between. The CDR3 is 14 amino acids. Germline V gene sequence: CDR1 MDHEN, CDR2 SYDVKM. CDR3 protein: CASSPPGLSSEQFF. Written as DNA, the CDR3 is TGTGCCAGCAGCCCCCCGGGACTTTCCTCGGAGCAGTTCTTC.

V gene TRBV19 combines with J gene TRBJ2-4, with 8 positions matching TRBD1. V shed 9 bases and J 2 bases; nucleotides not matched to a gene: 9. The CDR3 spans 15 residues. Looked up from germline, CDR1 is LNHDA and CDR2 is SQIVND (reference sequence). CDR3 in DNA: TGTGCCAGCCAGGGGGCCGAATTTTCCAAAAACATTCAGTACTTC. It codes for CASQGAEFSKNIQYF.

The gene calls are TRBV19 and TRBJ2-2, with 7 bases lining up with TRBD1. J was trimmed by 2 bases and V by 6 bases; bases with no gene match: 6. Germline V gene sequence: CDR1 LNHDA, CDR2 SQIVND (reference sequence). There are 15 residues in the CDR3. In DNA, the CDR3 is TGTGCCAGTAGCCGACAGGGCCAAAACACCGGGGAGCTGTTTTTT. Its translation: CASSRQGQNTGELFF.

This chain links TRBV5-5 with TRBJ2-2; D not certain. Germline V gene lookup returns CDR1 SGHKS and CDR2 YYEKEE (reference sequence). The ends were cut back, 6 bases at V and 3 bases at J, with 18 bases in the middle. The CDR3 sequence is 16 residues long. CDR3 bases: TGTGCCAGCACCGTATCGGACGGTCCATACACCGGGGAGCTGTTTTTT. Translating gives CASTVSDGPYTGELFF.

The chain uses TRBV12-3 or TRBV12-4 and TRBJ1-2; D is unclear. This CDR3 is 13 amino acids long. Trimming removed 3 bases from V and 4 bases from J, with 9 bases in between. The CDR3 sequence is CASSFVGSYGYTF. For the CDR3, the DNA is TGTGCCAGCAGTTTTGTAGGGTCCTATGGCTACACCTTC.

This chain links TRBV19 with TRBJ2-1; weak D call: TRBD1 (6 bases). Germline CDR1 reads LNHDA; CDR2 reads SQIVND (reference sequence). This CDR3 has 13 amino acids. With 4 bases removed from V and 6 bases from J, the gap between germline ends came to 10 bases. The CDR3 reads CASSTTRGNEQFF. The CDR3 DNA follows: TGTGCCAGTAGTACGACCAGGGGCAATGAGCAGTTCTTC.

The chain is built from TRBV30 and TRBJ2-7; D ambiguous. The V end lost 0 bases, the J end lost 4 bases, and 19 bases lay between the germline ends. The CDR3 covers 16 residues. CDR1 and CDR2 (germline): GTSNPN, SVGIG (reference sequence). The CDR3 region is CAWSVPWTTVSYEQYF. The CDR3 DNA follows: TGTGCCTGGAGTGTACCGTGGACGACGGTTAGTTACGAGCAGTACTTC.

The genes are TRBV6-1 and TRBJ1-2; TRBD1 is a possible D gene (5 bases). This CDR3 contains 14 residues. CDR1 and CDR2 from the germline V gene are MNHNS and SASEGT. The V gene lost 0 bases and the J gene lost 3 bases, with 8 bases spanning the gap. CDR3 DNA: TGTGCCAGCAGTGAAGCGCTAGGGGACTATGGCTACACCTTC. It codes for CASSEALGDYGYTF.

V gene TRBV6-5 combines with J gene TRBJ2-7; D is unresolved. Germline lookup yields CDR1 MNHEY and CDR2 SVGAGI. The CDR3 extends over 13 amino acids. V lost 5 bases to trimming and J lost 4 bases, with 12 bases between them. CDR3 sequence (DNA): TGTGCCAGCAGTAGGGCCGCACCATACGAGCAGTACTTC. Translation: CASSRAAPYEQYF.